Sequencing of this T cell receptor beta chain was carried out in a study of spatial heterogeneity in lung cancer. Trimming shortened V by 0 bases and J by 2 bases, and 11 bases separated the two germline ends. This CDR3 is 15 amino acids long. Germline V gene data show CDR1 as SGHRS and CDR2 as YFSETQ. The time point is: sample taken at primary tumor resection. One entry per CDR3 protein, called by TCRdb with MiXCR from the 5' RACE reads. The sample has 60,000 to 90,000 distinct CDR3 sequences; 8% are singletons. The chain recombines TRBV5-1 with TRBJ2-5, with D tentatively TRBD1 (6 bases). The sequencing here drew on PBMCs, taken at surgery. The receptor comes from a male donor with early-stage non-small cell lung cancer. As DNA, the CDR3 is TGCGCCAGCAGCTTGGGTGGACAGACACAAGAGACCCAGTACTTC. Residues: CASSLGGQTQETQYF.